This T cell receptor (beta chain) was retrieved from a study of blood T cell repertoires in COVID-19. V was clipped by 0 bases and J by 0 bases, with 13 bases between them. The CDR3 length is 18 residues. CDR1 SGHRS and CDR2 YFSETQ come from the germline V gene. The table came from immunoSEQ multiplex PCR; TCRdb's copy has only in-frame clones and leaves some out. Found here are approximately 210,000 clones, approximately 80% of them singletons; the top ten hold under 10%. The TCR was taken from a woman of 80 years or more with COVID-19, enrolled during active disease. The sequenced sample was peripheral blood. The V gene is TRBV5-1, the J gene TRBJ2-6; D is perhaps TRBD1 (5 bases). CDR3 DNA: TGCGCCAGCAGCTTGGGACAGATACTAAACTCTGGGGCCAACGTCCTGACTTTC. Encoded protein: CASSLGQILNSGANVLTF.